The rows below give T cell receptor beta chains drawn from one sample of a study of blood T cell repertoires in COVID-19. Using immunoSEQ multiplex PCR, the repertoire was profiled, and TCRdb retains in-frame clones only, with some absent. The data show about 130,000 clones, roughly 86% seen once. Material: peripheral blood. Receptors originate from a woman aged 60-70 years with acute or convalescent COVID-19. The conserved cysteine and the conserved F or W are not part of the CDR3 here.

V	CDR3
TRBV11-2	ASSLPGQGAVGYT
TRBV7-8	ASSLAWGPGAF
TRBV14	ASSQLVLGEQF
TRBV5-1	ASRESAPQETQY
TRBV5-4	ASSFLRENEQF
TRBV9	ASSALLGTGGEKLF
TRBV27	ASSPPQGSNSPLH
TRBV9	ASSVGLQNTEAF
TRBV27	ASSFTGYSNQPQH
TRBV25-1	ASKAGLSTDTQY
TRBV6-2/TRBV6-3	ASSYSRPQVKLF
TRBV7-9	ATGGGQSTEAF
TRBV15	ATSQAIAGGADTQY
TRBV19	ASTPPGDNEQF
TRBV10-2	ASSEATGRTYGYT
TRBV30	AYSTGYGNGYT
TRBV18	ASSRDSASGYT
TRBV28	ASSLFSGTGGYT
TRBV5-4	ASSPLESDTQY
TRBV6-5	ASRTSGRGETQY
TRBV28	ASSWGRGSNTGELF
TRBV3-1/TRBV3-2	ASSPTGPGETQY
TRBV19	ASSTQGNQPQH
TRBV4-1	ASSQDLTANGYT
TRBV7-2	ASSLPGQVYNEQF
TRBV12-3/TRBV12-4	ASSFEGTEAF
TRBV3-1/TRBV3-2	ASSQRTGGSDTQY
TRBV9	ASSPDSRLNYGYT
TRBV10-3	AISDLDGLAGWGDTQY
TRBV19	ASSPRDRANTEAF
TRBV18	ASSPHSRTGAYEQY
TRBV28	ASSPAAVNQPQH
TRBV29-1	SVYRDSEKLF
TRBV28	ASSRTGGKTEQF
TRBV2	ASTQGPGPNQPQH
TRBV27	ASSFEGNNQPQH
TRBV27	ASSFGQGMGPLGYT
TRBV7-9	ASSITGELF
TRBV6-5	ASSYERDYEQY
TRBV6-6	ASGYPGGELF
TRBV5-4	ASSLGLAGVETQY
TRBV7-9	ASSPGLRETQY
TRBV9	ASSARFLSGGAYEQY
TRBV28	ASGTQWRANEKLF
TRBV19	ASSVKNGTGNSPLH
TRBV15	ATSRDPWSQGTEAF
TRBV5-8	ASNPRQSSYNEQF
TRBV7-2	ASSLGANTNTGELF
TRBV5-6	ASSLGQGLHQETQY
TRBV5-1	ASSPDLAGLQF
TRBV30	AWSVSVSNQPQH
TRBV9	ASSVVMSSGVGYT
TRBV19	ASSIGRAAEAF